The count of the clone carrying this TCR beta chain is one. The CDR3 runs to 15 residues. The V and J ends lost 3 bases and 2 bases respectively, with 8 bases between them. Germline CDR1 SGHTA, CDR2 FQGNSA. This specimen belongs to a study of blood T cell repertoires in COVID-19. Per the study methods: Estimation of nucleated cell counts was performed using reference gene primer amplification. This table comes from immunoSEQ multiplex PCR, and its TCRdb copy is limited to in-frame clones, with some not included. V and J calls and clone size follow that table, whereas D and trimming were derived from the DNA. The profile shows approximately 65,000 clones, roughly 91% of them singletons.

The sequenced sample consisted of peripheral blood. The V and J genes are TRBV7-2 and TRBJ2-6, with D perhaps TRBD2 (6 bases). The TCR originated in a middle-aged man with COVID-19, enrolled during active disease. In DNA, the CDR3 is TGTGCCAGCAGCTTCGGGGGAGCTGGGGCCAACGTCCTGACTTTC. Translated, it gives CASSFGGAGANVLTF. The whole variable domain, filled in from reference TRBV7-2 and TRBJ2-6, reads GAGVSQSPSNKVTEKGKDVELRCDPISGHTALYWYRQSLGQGLEFLIYFQGNSAPDKSGLPSDRFSAERTGGSVSTLTIQRTQQEDSAVYLCASSFGGAGANVLTFGAGSRLTVL.